Sequencing of this T cell receptor (beta chain) was carried out in a study of shared clonotypes between healthy human individuals. Of note for this clone: What it binds is not known.

Findings and limits, study-wide: Naive subsets generally exceeded memory subsets in estimated richness. Several donors shared 4.5% to 6.5% of their naive CD4 clonotypes.

The CDR3 loop spans 13 amino acids. Germline CDR1 and CDR2: MNHEY and SVGAGI. Losses at the gene ends were 6 bases for V and 4 bases for J; bases not matched to a gene: 5. Only in-frame clones appear in the TCRdb table, and some are missing; sequencing was by immunoSEQ multiplex PCR. The data show over a million clones, about 75% seen once. The chain is built from TRBV6-5 and TRBJ1-1, with 7 bases matching TRBD1. The sequence came from a man aged 18 to 35 in good health. Sequencing used memory CD4+ T cells sorted from blood. Subset defined: CD45RA-negative fraction. Here the CDR3 reads CASRQQGTTEAFF. CDR3 sequence (DNA): TGTGCCAGCAGGCAACAGGGGACCACTGAAGCTTTCTTT.